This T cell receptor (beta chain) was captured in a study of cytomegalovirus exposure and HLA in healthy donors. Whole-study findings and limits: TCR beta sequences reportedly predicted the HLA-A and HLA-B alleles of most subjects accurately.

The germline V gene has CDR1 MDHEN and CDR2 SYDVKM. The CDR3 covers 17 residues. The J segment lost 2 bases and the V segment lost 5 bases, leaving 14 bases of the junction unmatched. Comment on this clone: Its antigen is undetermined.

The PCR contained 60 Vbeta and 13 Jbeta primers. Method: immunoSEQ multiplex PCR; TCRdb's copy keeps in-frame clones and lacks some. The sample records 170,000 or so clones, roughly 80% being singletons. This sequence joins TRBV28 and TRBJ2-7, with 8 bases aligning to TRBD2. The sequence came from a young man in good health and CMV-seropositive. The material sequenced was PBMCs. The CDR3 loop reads CASSPPGLGVGPYEQYF. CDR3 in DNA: TGTGCCAGCAGTCCACCGGGACTAGGAGTAGGCCCCTACGAGCAGTACTTC.